A few counts support the clone carrying this T cell receptor (beta chain). CDR3 length: 19 residues. Per the germline V gene, CDR1 is SQVTM and CDR2 is ANQGSEA. V dropped 5 bases and J dropped 5 bases, with 31 bases sitting between them. This entry belongs to a study of T cells after yellow fever vaccination. Synthesis of TCR cDNA relied on 5'RACE template switching, which attached a universal primer site and UMIs. TCRdb called the 5' RACE reads again in MiXCR, with one record for every CDR3 protein. The table includes around 550,000 distinct CDR3 sequences, roughly 19% detected once. The specimen comprised PBMCs, sampled 15 days after the yellow fever booster vaccination. This receptor was obtained from a man aged 25 to 45 who received the YFV17D yellow fever vaccine. This chain uses TRBV29-1 with TRBJ2-1; TRBD2 is a possible D gene (6 bases). CDR3 protein: CSVQVRYYGNSGHHNEQFF. As DNA, the CDR3 is TGCAGCGTTCAGGTGCGTTATTACGGGAATAGCGGCCACCACAATGAGCAGTTCTTC.